This T cell receptor (beta chain) appears in the sequencing data of a study of T cell changes during pregnancy in multiple sclerosis. The ends lost 0 bases at V and 7 bases at J; junction bases unmatched: 10. CDR3 length equals 17 residues. The data were produced by immunoSEQ multiplex PCR, yet TCRdb's version contains in-frame clones alone and is incomplete. The sample includes roughly 76,000 clones, around nine tenths of them seen just once. The source was CD4+ T cells from peripheral blood mononuclear cells, collected in the second trimester of pregnancy. V and J are TRBV23-1 and TRBJ1-5; 9 bases align to TRBD1. TRBV23-1 qualifies as an ORF whose function is uncertain. The TCR sequence derives from a female donor with multiple sclerosis, enrolled in a pregnancy study. The CDR3 reads CASSQSGGTGRGQPQHF. In nucleotides, the CDR3 is TGCGCCAGCAGTCAATCGGGGGGGACAGGGAGGGGGCAGCCCCAGCATTTT.